This T cell receptor beta chain is from a study of tumor-infiltrating lymphocytes in localized non-small cell lung cancer. Study summary: Some samples were collected after neoadjuvant chemotherapy; smokers, never-smokers and several histologies were included. Study-level results: TCRbeta sequencing showed higher T cell infiltration in tumors than uninvolved lung.

This table comes from immunoSEQ multiplex PCR, and its TCRdb copy is limited to in-frame clones, with some not included. The sample comprises 9,900 or so clones, roughly 80% of which are singletons, and roughly 19% rests with the top ten. Comments on this clone: Antigen: not known.

This TCR derives from a human donor with non-small cell lung cancer. The material sequenced was uninvolved lung tissue not adjacent to the tumor.

CDR3 loop: CASSSRTGEQYF. DNA for the CDR3: TGTGCCAGCAGCTCACGGACGGGCGAGCAGTACTTC. The chain recombines TRBV7-6 with TRBJ2-7; D remains unclear. CDR1 is SGHVS and CDR2 is FNYEAQ in the germline V gene. V lost 4 bases and J lost 6, with 10 bases in between. This CDR3 has 12 residues.